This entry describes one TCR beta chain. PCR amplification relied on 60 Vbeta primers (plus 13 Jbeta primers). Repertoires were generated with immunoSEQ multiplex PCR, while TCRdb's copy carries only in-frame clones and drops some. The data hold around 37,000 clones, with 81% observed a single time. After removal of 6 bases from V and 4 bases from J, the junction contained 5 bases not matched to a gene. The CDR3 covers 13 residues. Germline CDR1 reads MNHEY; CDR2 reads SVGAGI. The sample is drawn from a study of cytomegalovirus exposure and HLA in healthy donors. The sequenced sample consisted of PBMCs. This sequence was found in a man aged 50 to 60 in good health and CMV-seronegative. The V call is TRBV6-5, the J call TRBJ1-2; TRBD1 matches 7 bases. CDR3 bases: TGTGCCAGCAGCCTTGGGACAGCCTATGGCTACACCTTC. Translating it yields CASSLGTAYGYTF.